This T cell receptor (beta chain) stems from a study of blood T cell repertoires in COVID-19 (dated by TCRdb to between 2020 and 2021). Regarding the study in general: Samples from collaborators originated in the United States, Italy and Spain and spanned both the acute and convalescent phases of COVID-19. A freely available public database, intended as a resource for researchers studying the immune response to SARS-CoV-2, is where the repertoires were released. The dataset comprised deeply sampled blood TCRbeta repertoires from subjects exposed to, actively infected with, or recovered from COVID-19. Where available, HLA class I and class II types were taken from metadata supplied by the sample provider and were not determined by assay-based typing. Nearly every sample came with metadata listing a de-identified subject ID, COVID-19 status, age in years and sex. The samples were drawn from two sources: the first 160 participants of the ongoing ImmuneRACE study, and fewer than 1,500 subjects contributed by 6 global collaborators. The material from the prospective study consisted of cDNA or gDNA derived from T cells, B-cell-depleted T cells, or PBMCs.

A remark on this clone: Its antigen target is currently unknown. No base qualities exist here, and no much larger clone lies one base off it. The sample contains more than one DNA sequence encoding this CDR3.

Here is what the overall study found, with its caveats: How much clinical and demographic metadata was included differed by source and by participant, and the metadata was provided uncurated.

Whole blood was collected in K2EDTA tubes by collaborating institutions according to the institutions' own protocols. Collaborator samples were shipped for TCRbeta analysis as frozen whole blood, isolated PBMCs, or DNA extracted from either sample type. Germline trimming: 3 bases from V, 5 bases from J; junction bases outside gene matches: 0. CDR1 MNHEY and CDR2 SMNVEV were looked up in the germline V gene (reference sequence). The CDR3 runs 13 amino acids, cysteine and phenylalanine included. Here the CDR3 DNA is all that survives: 39 bases in frame from base 1. The immunoSEQ Assay, a bias-controlled multiplex PCR, was used to amplify TCRbeta CDR3 regions from genomic DNA. The source study handled its data this way. Within the assay, amplification of reference gene primers was used to estimate how many nucleated cells each sample contained. To quantify the absolute abundance of each unique TCRbeta CDR3 rearrangement, sequence reads were collapsed and filtered. Productive Simpson clonality was computed per sample as the square root of Simpson's diversity index over productive rearrangements. TCRdb limited this immuneACCESS table to in-frame rearrangements with V and J called. A share of clones is missing; checked studies link under half to unresolved V genes, and the rest is unexplained. V and J calls and clone size come straight from that table; D and trimming were deduced from the DNA. Present in this sample are 140,000 to 150,000 clones, more than 80% of which were seen just once. The ten most abundant clones make up more than 7% of the sample.

Input material: peripheral blood. This sequence originates from a human donor with acute or convalescent COVID-19. The donor label of this sample is uncertain. The sequence joins TRBV27 to TRBJ2-2, with 7 middle bases fitting TRBD2. The sequenced DNA is TGTGCCAGCAGTTTGGGAGGGACCGGGGAGCTGTTTTTT. It is translated as CASSLGGTGELFF.